The 2 T cell receptor beta chains listed next were all sequenced from one sample in a study of blood T cell repertoires in COVID-19. TCRdb's table, derived via immunoSEQ multiplex PCR, lists solely in-frame clones and lacks some. This sample has 360,000 or so clones, with roughly 87% found just once. Sequenced input: PBMCs or T cells enriched from blood (not recorded which). The receptors here all came from a woman between 25 and 40 years old who had recovered from COVID-19.

The rearrangement joins TRBV7-2 to TRBJ2-7; 8 bases line up with TRBD2. Germline V gene data show CDR1 as SGHTA and CDR2 as FQGNSA. J was trimmed by 6 bases and V by 0 bases; bases with no gene match: 10. The CDR3 is 16 amino acids. DNA for the CDR3: TGTGCCAGCAGCTTAGCAGTACTAGCGGTTGCGGGCGAGCAGTACTTC. Translated: CASSLAVLAVAGEQYF.

The gene calls are TRBV27 and TRBJ2-7, with 9 bases matching TRBD2. Germline values: CDR1 MNHEY, CDR2 SMNVEV (reference sequence). The CDR3 is 17 residues long. Trimming removed 6 bases from V and 12 bases from J; junction bases left unmatched: 24. In DNA, the CDR3 is TGTGCCAGCAGCCTTATACCTGTAGCGGGAGCGCCTTACGAGGCGTACTTC. Its protein is CASSLIPVAGAPYEAYF.